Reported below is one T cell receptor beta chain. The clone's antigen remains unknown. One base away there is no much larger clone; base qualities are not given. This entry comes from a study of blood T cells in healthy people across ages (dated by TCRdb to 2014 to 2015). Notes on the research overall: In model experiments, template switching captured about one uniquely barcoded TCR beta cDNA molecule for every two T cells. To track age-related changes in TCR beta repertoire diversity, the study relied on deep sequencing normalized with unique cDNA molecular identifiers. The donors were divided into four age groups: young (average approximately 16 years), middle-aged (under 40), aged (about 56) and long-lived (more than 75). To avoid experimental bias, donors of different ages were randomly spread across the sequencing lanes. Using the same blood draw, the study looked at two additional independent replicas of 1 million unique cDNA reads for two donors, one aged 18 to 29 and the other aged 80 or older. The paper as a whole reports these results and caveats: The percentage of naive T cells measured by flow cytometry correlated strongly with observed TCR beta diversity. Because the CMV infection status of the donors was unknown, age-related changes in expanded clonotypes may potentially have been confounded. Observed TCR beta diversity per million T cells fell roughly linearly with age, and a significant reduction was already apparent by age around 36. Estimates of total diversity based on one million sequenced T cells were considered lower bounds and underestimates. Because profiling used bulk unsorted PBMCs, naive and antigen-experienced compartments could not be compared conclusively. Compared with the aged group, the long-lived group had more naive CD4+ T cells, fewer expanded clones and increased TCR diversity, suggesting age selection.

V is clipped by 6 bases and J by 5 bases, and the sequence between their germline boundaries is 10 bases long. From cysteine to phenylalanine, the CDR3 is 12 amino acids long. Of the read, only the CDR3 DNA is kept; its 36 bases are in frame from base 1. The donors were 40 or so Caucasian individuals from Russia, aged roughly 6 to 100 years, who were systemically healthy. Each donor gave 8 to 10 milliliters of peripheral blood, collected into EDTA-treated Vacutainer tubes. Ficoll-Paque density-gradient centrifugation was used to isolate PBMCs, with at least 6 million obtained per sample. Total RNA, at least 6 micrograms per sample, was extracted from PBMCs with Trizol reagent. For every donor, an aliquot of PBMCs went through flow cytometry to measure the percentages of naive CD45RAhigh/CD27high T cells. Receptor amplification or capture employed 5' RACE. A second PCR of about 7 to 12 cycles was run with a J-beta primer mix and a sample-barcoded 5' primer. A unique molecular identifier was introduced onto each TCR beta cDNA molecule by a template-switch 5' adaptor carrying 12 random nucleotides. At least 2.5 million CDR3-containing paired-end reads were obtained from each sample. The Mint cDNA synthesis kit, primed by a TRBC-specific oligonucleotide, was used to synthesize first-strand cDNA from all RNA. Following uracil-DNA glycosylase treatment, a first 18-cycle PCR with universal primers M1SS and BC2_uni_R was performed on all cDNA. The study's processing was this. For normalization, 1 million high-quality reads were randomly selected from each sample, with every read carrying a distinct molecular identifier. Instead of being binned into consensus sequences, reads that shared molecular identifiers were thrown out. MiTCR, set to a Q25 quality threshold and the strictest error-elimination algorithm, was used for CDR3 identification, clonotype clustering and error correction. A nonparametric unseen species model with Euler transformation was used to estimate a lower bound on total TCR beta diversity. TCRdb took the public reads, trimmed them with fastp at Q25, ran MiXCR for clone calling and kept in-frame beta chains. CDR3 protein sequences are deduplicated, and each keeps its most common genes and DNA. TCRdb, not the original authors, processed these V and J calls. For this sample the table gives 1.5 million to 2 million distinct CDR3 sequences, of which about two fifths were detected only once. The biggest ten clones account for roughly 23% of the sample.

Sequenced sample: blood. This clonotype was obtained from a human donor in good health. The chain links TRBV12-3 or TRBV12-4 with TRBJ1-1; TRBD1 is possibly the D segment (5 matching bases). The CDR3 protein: CASSRRQTEAFF. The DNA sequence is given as TGTGCCAGCAGCAGAAGACAGACTGAAGCTTTCTTT.